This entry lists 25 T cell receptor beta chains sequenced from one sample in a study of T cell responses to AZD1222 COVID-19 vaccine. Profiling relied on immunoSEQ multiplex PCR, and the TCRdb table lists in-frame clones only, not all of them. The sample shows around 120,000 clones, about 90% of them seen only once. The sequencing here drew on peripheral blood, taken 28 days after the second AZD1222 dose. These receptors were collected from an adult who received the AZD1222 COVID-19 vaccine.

The CDR3 spells CASSSIGGDYGYTF. The CDR3 nucleotides are TGTGCCAGCAGCTCTATCGGCGGCGACTATGGCTACACCTTC. The gene calls are TRBV28 and TRBJ1-2, with D hard to call. With 6 bases removed from V and 3 bases from J, the gap between germline ends came to 14 bases. CDR1 and CDR2 from the germline V gene are MDHEN and SYDVKM. The CDR3 loop spans 14 amino acids.

This CDR3 reads CASRKNTEAFF. CDR3 DNA: TGTGCCAGCAGGAAGAACACTGAAGCTTTCTTT. The J gene is TRBJ1-1, the V gene TRBV28; D is unresolved. The CDR3 runs 11 residues. Germline assignment: CDR1 MDHEN and CDR2 SYDVKM. Trimming left V 6 bases short and J 1 base short, with 3 bases between.

The CDR3 coding sequence is TGTGCCAGCAGCTTATCCAGCGGGAGGAAGACCCAGTACTTC. Translated: CASSLSSGRKTQYF. The chain links TRBV7-9 to TRBJ2-5; 9 bases align to TRBD2. Germline loops: CDR1 SEHNR, CDR2 FQNEAQ (reference sequence). The J segment lost 6 bases and the V segment lost 2 bases, leaving 4 bases of the junction unmatched. The CDR3 spans 14 residues.

The CDR3 region is CASSFRDITDTQYF. CDR3 nucleotide sequence: TGTGCCAGCAGCTTCCGGGACATCACAGATACGCAGTATTTT. This chain uses TRBV7-9 with TRBJ2-3; possible D gene TRBD1, 6 bases. This CDR3 comprises 14 residues. Trimming stripped 3 bases from V and 2 bases from J, with 9 bases between. Germline assignment: CDR1 SEHNR and CDR2 FQNEAQ (reference sequence). The full variable domain, in which reference TRBV7-9 and TRBJ2-3 provide the parts outside the CDR3, is DTGVSQNPRHKITKRGQNVTFRCDPISEHNRLYWYRQTLGQGPEFLTYFQNEAQLEKSRLLSDRFSAERPKGSFSTLEIQRTEQGDSAMYLCASSFRDITDTQYFGPGTRLTVL.

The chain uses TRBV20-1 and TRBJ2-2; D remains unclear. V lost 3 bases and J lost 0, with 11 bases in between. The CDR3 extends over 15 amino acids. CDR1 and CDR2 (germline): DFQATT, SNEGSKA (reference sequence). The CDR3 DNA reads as TGCAGTGCTAGTCTGTACGCGTCGAACACCGGGGAGCTGTTTTTT. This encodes CSASLYASNTGELFF.

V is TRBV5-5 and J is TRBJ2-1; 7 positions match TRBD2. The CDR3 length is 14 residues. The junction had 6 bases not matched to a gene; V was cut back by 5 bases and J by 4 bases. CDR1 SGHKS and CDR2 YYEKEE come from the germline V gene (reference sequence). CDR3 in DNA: TGTGCCAGCAGGGCTAGCGGAGGATACAATGAGCAGTTCTTC. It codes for CASRASGGYNEQFF.

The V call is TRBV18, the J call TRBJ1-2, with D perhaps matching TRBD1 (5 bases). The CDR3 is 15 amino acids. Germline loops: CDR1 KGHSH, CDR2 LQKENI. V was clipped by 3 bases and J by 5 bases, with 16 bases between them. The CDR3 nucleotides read TGTGCCAGCTCACCTGGGGCCCTGGGATCATATGGCTACACCTTC. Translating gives CASSPGALGSYGYTF. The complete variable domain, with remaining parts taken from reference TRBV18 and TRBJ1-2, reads NAGVMQNPRHLVRRRGQEARLRCSPMKGHSHVYWYRQLPEEGLKFMVYLQKENIIDESGMPKERFSAEFPKEGPSILRIQQVVRGDSAAYFCASSPGALGSYGYTFGSGTRLTVV.

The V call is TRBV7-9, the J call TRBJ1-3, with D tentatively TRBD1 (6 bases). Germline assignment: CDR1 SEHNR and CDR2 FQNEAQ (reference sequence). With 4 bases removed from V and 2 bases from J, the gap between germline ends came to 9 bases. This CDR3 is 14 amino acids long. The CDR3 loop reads CASSSDRTGNTIYF. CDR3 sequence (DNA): TGTGCCAGCAGCTCAGACAGGACTGGAAACACCATATATTTT. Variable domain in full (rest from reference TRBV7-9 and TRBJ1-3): DTGVSQNPRHKITKRGQNVTFRCDPISEHNRLYWYRQTLGQGPEFLTYFQNEAQLEKSRLLSDRFSAERPKGSFSTLEIQRTEQGDSAMYLCASSSDRTGNTIYFGEGSWLTVV.

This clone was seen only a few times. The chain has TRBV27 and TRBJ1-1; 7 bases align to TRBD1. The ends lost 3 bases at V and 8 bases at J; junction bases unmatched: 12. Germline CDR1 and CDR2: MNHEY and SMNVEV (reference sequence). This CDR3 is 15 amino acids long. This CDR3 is CASSFLGDSQKEAFF. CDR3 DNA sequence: TGTGCCAGCAGTTTCCTCGGGGACAGCCAAAAAGAAGCTTTCTTT.

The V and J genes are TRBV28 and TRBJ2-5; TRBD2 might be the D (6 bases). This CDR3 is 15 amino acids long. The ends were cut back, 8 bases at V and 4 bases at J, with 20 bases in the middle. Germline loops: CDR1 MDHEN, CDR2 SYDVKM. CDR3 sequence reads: CASLSPQGRRETQYF. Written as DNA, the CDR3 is TGTGCCAGCCTCTCCCCCCAAGGGAGGAGAGAGACCCAGTACTTC.

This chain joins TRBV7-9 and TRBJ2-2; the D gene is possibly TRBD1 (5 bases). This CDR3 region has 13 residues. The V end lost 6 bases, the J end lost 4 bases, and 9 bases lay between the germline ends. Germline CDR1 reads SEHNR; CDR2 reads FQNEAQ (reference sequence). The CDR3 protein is CASSPQGTGELFF. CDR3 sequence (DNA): TGTGCCAGCAGTCCCCAGGGCACCGGGGAGCTGTTTTTT.

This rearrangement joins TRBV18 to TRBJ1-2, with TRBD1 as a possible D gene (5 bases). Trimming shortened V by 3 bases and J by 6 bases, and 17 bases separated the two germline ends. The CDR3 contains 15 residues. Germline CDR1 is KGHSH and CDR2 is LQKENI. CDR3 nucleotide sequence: TGTGCCAGCTCACCGAGAGTTTCAGGGAGTGATGGCTACACCTTC. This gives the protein CASSPRVSGSDGYTF.

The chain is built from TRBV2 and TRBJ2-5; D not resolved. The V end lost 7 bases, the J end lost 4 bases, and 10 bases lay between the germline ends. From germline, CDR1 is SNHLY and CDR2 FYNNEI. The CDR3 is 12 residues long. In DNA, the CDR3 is TGTGCCAGCACTAGTATGGGAGAGACCCAGTACTTC. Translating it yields CASTSMGETQYF. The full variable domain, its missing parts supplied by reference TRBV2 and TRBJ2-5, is EPEVTQTPSHQVTQMGQEVILRCVPISNHLYFYWYRQILGQKVEFLVSFYNNEISEKSEIFDDQFSVERPDGSNFTLKIRSTKLEDSAMYFCASTSMGETQYFGPGTRLLVL.

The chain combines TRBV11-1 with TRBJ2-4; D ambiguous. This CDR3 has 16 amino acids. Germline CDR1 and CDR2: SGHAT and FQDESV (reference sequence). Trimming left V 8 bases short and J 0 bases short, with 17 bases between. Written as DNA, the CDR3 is TGTGCCAGCCCCCCTGAGGCGATATTAGCCAAAAACATTCAGTACTTC. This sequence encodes CASPPEAILAKNIQYF.

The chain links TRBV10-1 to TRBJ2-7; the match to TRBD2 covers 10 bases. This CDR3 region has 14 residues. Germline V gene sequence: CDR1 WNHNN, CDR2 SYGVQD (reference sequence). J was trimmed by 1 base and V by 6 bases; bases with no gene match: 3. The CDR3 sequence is CASSAGLASYEQYF. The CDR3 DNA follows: TGCGCCAGCAGCGCGGGACTAGCGTCCTACGAGCAGTACTTC.

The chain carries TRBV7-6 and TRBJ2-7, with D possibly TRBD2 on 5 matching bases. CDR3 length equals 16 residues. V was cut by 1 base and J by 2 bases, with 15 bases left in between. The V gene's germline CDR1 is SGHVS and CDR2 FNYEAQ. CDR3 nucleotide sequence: TGTGCCAGCAGCTTAGGACTGGAGGACGAAGCCTACGAGCAGTACTTC. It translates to CASSLGLEDEAYEQYF.

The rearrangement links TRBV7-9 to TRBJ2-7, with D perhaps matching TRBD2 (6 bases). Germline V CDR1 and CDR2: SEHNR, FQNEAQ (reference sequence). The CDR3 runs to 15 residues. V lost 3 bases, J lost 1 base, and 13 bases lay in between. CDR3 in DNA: TGTGCCAGCAGCTTTACGCGGGGCCAATCCTACGAGCAGTACTTC. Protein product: CASSFTRGQSYEQYF.

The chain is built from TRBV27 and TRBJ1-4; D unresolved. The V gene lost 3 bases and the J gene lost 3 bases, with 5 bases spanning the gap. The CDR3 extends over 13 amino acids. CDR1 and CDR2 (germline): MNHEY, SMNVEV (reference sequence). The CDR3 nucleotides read TGTGCCAGCAGTTTTAGGCCTAATGAAAAACTGTTTTTT. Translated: CASSFRPNEKLFF.

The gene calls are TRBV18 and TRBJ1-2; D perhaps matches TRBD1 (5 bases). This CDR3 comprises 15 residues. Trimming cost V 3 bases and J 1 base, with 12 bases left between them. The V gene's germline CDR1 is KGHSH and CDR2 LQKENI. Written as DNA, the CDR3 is TGTGCCAGCTCACCCGGGGCGTCTCTTAACTATGGCTACACCTTC. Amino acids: CASSPGASLNYGYTF. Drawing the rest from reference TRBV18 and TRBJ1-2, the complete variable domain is NAGVMQNPRHLVRRRGQEARLRCSPMKGHSHVYWYRQLPEEGLKFMVYLQKENIIDESGMPKERFSAEFPKEGPSILRIQQVVRGDSAAYFCASSPGASLNYGYTFGSGTRLTVV.

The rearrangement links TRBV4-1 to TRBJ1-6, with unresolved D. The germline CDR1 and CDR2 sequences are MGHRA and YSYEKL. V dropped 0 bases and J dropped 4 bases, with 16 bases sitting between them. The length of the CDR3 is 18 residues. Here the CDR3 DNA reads TGCGCCAGCAGCCAAGATCCCCTAAGGGTTTCGTATAATTCACCCCTCCACTTT. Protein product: CASSQDPLRVSYNSPLHF.

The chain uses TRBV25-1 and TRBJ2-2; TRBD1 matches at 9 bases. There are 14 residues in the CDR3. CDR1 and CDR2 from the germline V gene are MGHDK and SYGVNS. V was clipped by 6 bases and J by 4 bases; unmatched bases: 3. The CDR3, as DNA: TGTGCCAGCAGGGGACAGGGCCCCACCGGGGAGCTGTTTTTT. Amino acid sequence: CASRGQGPTGELFF.

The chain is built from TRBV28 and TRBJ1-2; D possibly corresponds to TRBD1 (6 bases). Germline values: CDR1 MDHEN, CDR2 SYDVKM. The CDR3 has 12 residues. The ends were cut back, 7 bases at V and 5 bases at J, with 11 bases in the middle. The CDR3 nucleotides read TGTGCCAGCAACGGCAGGGGATATGGCTACACCTTC. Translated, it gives CASNGRGYGYTF.

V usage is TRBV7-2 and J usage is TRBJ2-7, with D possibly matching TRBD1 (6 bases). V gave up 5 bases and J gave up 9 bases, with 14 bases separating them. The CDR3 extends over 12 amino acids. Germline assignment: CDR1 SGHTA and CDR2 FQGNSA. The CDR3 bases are TGTGCCAGCAGCGCAGGGACATCAGCGCAGTACTTC. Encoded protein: CASSAGTSAQYF.

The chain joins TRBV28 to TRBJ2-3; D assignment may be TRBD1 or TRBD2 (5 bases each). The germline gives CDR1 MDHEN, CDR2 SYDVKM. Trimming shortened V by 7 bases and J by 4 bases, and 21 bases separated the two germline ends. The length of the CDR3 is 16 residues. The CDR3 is CASKEALGALSDTQYF. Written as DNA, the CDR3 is TGTGCCAGCAAGGAAGCCCTCGGGGCGCTTTCAGATACGCAGTATTTT.

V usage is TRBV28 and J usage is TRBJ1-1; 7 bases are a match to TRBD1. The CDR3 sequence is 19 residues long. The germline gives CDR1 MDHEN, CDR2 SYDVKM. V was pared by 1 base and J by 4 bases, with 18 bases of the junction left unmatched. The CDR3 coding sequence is TGTGCCAGCAGTTTATTCGAGGGACCAGGGGGTCATTCGAGCACTGAAGCTTTCTTT. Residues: CASSLFEGPGGHSSTEAFF.